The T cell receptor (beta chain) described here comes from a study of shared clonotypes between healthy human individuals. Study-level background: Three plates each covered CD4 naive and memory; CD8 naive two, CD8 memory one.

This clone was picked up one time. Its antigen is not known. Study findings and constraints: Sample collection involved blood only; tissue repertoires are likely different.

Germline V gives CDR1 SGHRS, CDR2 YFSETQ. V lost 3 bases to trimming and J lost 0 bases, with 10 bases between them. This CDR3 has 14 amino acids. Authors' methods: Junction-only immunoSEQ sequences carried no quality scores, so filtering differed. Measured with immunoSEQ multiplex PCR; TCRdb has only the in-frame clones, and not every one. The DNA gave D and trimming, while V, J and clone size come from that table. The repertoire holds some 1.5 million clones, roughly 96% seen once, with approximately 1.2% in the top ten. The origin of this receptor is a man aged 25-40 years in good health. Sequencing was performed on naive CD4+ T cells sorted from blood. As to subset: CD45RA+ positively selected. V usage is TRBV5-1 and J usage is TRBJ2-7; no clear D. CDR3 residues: CASSSDPSSYEQYF. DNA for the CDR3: TGCGCCAGCAGCTCGGACCCTAGCTCCTACGAGCAGTACTTC.